These 16 T cell receptor beta chains came from one sample sequenced in a study of identical twins. One entry per CDR3 protein results from TCRdb running MiXCR on the 5' RACE reads. The repertoire holds approximately 550,000 distinct CDR3 sequences, with around 24% as singletons. The same specimen was also included in a second study, on yellow fever vaccine responses in identical twins.

The sequenced sample was CD4+ T cells sorted from blood. These receptors originate from a woman aged 18-29 years in good health.

The rearrangement joins TRBV20-1 to TRBJ2-5, with D unresolved. There are 13 residues in the CDR3. Germline loops: CDR1 DFQATT, CDR2 SNEGSKA (reference sequence). Trimming left V 2 bases short and J 5 bases short, with 12 bases between. The CDR3 DNA follows: TGCAGTGCTAGACTTACAGAAAAGGAGACCCAGTACTTC. Amino acids: CSARLTEKETQYF.

In this sample, this clonotype turned up a few times. The rearrangement links TRBV4-2 to TRBJ2-3; TRBD2 aligns across 7 bases. The junction had 4 bases not matched to a gene; V was cut back by 0 bases and J by 4 bases. CDR3 length: 15 residues. Germline loops: CDR1 LGHNA, CDR2 YNFKEQ. The CDR3 region is CASSQEGRGADTQYF. The CDR3 nucleotides read TGTGCCAGCAGCCAAGAAGGGAGGGGAGCAGATACGCAGTATTTT.

This clonotype occurred a few times. The chain links TRBV24-1 to TRBJ2-7; 11 bases agree with TRBD1. CDR1 is KGHDR and CDR2 is SFDVKD in the germline V gene. Trimming took 4 bases from V and 0 from J; bases not matched to a gene: 4. There are 16 residues in the CDR3. The CDR3 loop is CATSDRTGGGSYEQYF. CDR3 nucleotide sequence: TGTGCCACCAGTGACAGGACAGGGGGCGGCTCCTACGAGCAGTACTTC.

V usage is TRBV12-3 or TRBV12-4 and J usage is TRBJ2-3; D is possibly TRBD1 (6 bases). The CDR3 is 16 residues long. Trimming stripped 5 bases from V and 1 base from J, with 16 bases between. CDR3 sequence reads: CASSGGQKRGTDTQYF. Here the CDR3 DNA reads TGTGCCAGCAGTGGAGGACAGAAGCGAGGCACAGATACGCAGTATTTT.

The chain carries TRBV12-3 or TRBV12-4 and TRBJ2-1; 10 bases are shared with TRBD2. V dropped 6 bases and J dropped 11; count of bases not matched to a gene: 7. The CDR3 sequence is 13 residues long. CDR3 in DNA: TGTGCCAGCAGCCCTACTAGCGGGAATAAGCAGTTCTTC. This translates into CASSPTSGNKQFF.

This chain connects TRBV7-9 to TRBJ1-4; 7 nucleotides match TRBD1. The CDR3 runs to 14 residues. CDR1 and CDR2 (germline): SEHNR, FQNEAQ (reference sequence). Unmatched junction bases numbered 1, after V lost 4 bases and J lost 2 bases. CDR3 DNA sequence: TGTGCCAGCAGCTGGGGACAGACTAATGAAAAACTGTTTTTT. It encodes CASSWGQTNEKLFF.

This clonotype was counted a few times. The rearrangement links TRBV19 to TRBJ2-5, with D maybe TRBD1 (5 bases). The CDR3 loop spans 14 amino acids. Germline assignment: CDR1 LNHDA and CDR2 SQIVND (reference sequence). Trimming removed 4 bases from V and 2 bases from J, with 11 bases in between. CDR3 amino acids: CASSKGQLQETQYF. CDR3 nucleotides: TGTGCCAGTAGTAAAGGACAACTACAAGAGACCCAGTACTTC.

This clonotype has more than one count but fewer than ten. This CDR3 reads CATSVPEGYEQYF. CDR3 bases: TGTGCCACCAGTGTCCCCGAAGGCTACGAGCAGTACTTC. The chain carries TRBV24-1 and TRBJ2-7; D unclear. Germline assignment: CDR1 KGHDR and CDR2 SFDVKD. Trimming took off 5 bases at V and 3 bases at J, with 10 bases between the two ends. The CDR3 length is 13 residues.

The J gene is TRBJ1-2, the V gene TRBV28; the match to TRBD1 covers 7 bases. V trimming: 5 bases; J trimming: 6 bases; junction bases outside the gene matches: 6. The CDR3 sequence is 13 residues long. Germline assignment: CDR1 MDHEN and CDR2 SYDVKM. The CDR3 loop is CASSTTTGNGYTF. CDR3 coding DNA: TGTGCCAGCAGTACCACGACAGGGAATGGCTACACCTTC.

The chain joins TRBV19 to TRBJ2-1, with 8 bases that match TRBD1. V lost 0 bases, J lost 9 bases, and 7 bases stayed unmatched. CDR1 LNHDA and CDR2 SQIVND come from the germline V gene (reference sequence). CDR3 length: 15 residues. The DNA for the CDR3 is TGTGCCAGTAGTATAGAACTTCAGGGGGCAGGTGAGCAGTTCTTC. This sequence encodes CASSIELQGAGEQFF.

V gene TRBV6-1 combines with J gene TRBJ2-3; 9 bases align to TRBD1. The CDR3 runs to 16 residues. V lost 6 bases, J lost 3 bases, and 10 bases stayed unmatched. CDR1 MNHNS and CDR2 SASEGT come from the germline V gene. The CDR3 reads CASSRTGGAVTDTQYF. In DNA form, the CDR3 reads TGTGCCAGCAGCCGTACAGGGGGCGCCGTTACAGATACGCAGTATTTT.

This clonotype was detected only a few times. CDR3 residues: CASSWVAGGAEQFF. In DNA form, the CDR3 reads TGCGCCAGCAGTTGGGTAGCGGGGGGGGCTGAGCAGTTCTTC. The chain has TRBV10-2 and TRBJ2-1, with 11 positions matching TRBD2. This CDR3 has 14 amino acids. Germline assignment: CDR1 WSHSY and CDR2 SAAADI. Trimming at V came to 5 bases and at J to 9 bases, leaving 6 bases not matched to a gene.

Only a few counts were recorded for this clonotype. The J gene is TRBJ2-7, the V gene TRBV15; the match to TRBD2 covers 12 bases. CDR3 length: 19 residues. Germline values: CDR1 LNHNV, CDR2 YYDKDF (reference sequence). V shed 5 bases, J shed 2 bases, and the junction held 16 bases outside the gene matches. CDR3 sequence reads: CATSHVKLAGGSIAYEQYF. Here the CDR3 DNA reads TGTGCCACCAGCCATGTGAAACTAGCGGGAGGCTCGATCGCCTACGAGCAGTACTTC. The entire variable domain, with the rest obtained from reference TRBV15 and TRBJ2-7, is as follows: DAMVIQNPRYQVTQFGKPVTLSCSQTLNHNVMYWYQQKSSQAPKLLFHYYDKDFNNEADTPDNFQSRRPNTSFCFLDIRSPGLGDTAMYLCATSHVKLAGGSIAYEQYFGPGTRLTVT.

There are a few counts of this clonotype. This chain links TRBV20-1 with TRBJ1-6; D is perhaps TRBD1 (6 bases). Trimming took off 3 bases at V and 10 bases at J, with 22 bases between the two ends. Germline V gene lookup returns CDR1 DFQATT and CDR2 SNEGSKA (reference sequence). The CDR3 contains 16 residues. The CDR3 coding sequence is TGCAGTGCTAGTCCCCCGAACAGGGAATCGGGATCACCCCTCCACTTT. Translating it yields CSASPPNRESGSPLHF.

This chain connects TRBV6-5 to TRBJ2-7; D call uncertain. Trimming took off 3 bases at V and 2 bases at J, with 14 bases between the two ends. Germline assignment: CDR1 MNHEY and CDR2 SVGAGI. The CDR3 is made up of 15 amino acids. CDR3 residues: CASSYRSMAAYEQYF. As DNA, the CDR3 is TGTGCCAGCAGTTATCGTTCCATGGCAGCCTACGAGCAGTACTTC.

CDR3 in DNA: TGTGCCAGCAGCTCGACACCGGACTATGGCTACACCTTC. Its translation: CASSSTPDYGYTF. The gene calls are TRBV5-5 and TRBJ1-2; D remains ambiguous. This CDR3 is 13 amino acids long. Deletions cut 3 bases from V and 3 bases from J, with 9 bases between. Germline loops: CDR1 SGHKS, CDR2 YYEKEE (reference sequence). Full variable domain (missing parts from reference TRBV5-5 and TRBJ1-2): DAGVTQSPTHLIKTRGQQVTLRCSPISGHKSVSWYQQVLGQGPQFIFQYYEKEERGRGNFPDRFSARQFPNYSSELNVNALLLGDSALYLCASSSTPDYGYTFGSGTRLTVV.